This T cell receptor beta chain was observed in a study of cytomegalovirus exposure and HLA in healthy donors. Study-wide findings and caveats: Upon later analysis, TCR association rates were observed to vary by HLA locus, being highest for DRB1 and lowest for HLA-C. Among TCR sequences, most were rare, though some public TCRs appeared in many donors. A later analysis, which compared TCR beta chains of equal frequency, found the HLA-associated ones more clonally expanded.

Comments on this clone: The antigen remains undetermined.

It was with 60 Vbeta and 13 Jbeta primers that the PCR ran. The repertoire was sequenced with immunoSEQ multiplex PCR; TCRdb's copy has only in-frame clones and lacks some. This sample has 200,000 to 250,000 clones; over 65% occur once, and the top ten carry 0.63%. This receptor was identified in a man younger than 30 in good health and CMV-seronegative. Sequencing used PBMCs.

The CDR3: CASSQDDLAGEKNIQYF. The CDR3, as DNA: TGTGCCAGCAGCCAAGATGACCTAGCGGGAGAAAAAAACATTCAGTACTTC. This chain connects TRBV4-2 to TRBJ2-4; 10 bases agree with TRBD2. V dropped 0 bases and J dropped 4; count of bases not matched to a gene: 6. The CDR3 covers 17 residues. The germline gives CDR1 LGHNA, CDR2 YNFKEQ.